What follows are 10 T cell receptor beta chains derived from one specimen sequenced in a study of blood T cell repertoires in COVID-19. Only in-frame clones appear in the TCRdb table, and some are missing; sequencing was by immunoSEQ multiplex PCR. This table has 140,000 to 150,000 clones, roughly 80% appearing once. The sequencing input was PBMCs or T cells enriched from blood (not recorded which). The receptors stem from a woman between 50 and 59 years old who had recovered from COVID-19.

This rearrangement joins TRBV7-2 to TRBJ1-1; 9 bases line up with TRBD1. The ends lost 5 bases at V and 5 bases at J; junction bases unmatched: 6. The CDR3 loop spans 14 amino acids. Germline V lookup: CDR1 SGHTA, CDR2 FQGNSA. The CDR3 is CASSPDRGGTEAFF. In nucleotides, the CDR3 is TGTGCCAGCAGCCCCGACAGGGGGGGGACTGAAGCTTTCTTT.

This clone is labeled as medium-sized. The chain joins TRBV28 to TRBJ2-2; D remains ambiguous. This CDR3 contains 14 residues. V lost 1 base, J lost 6 bases, and 9 bases lay in between. Germline values: CDR1 MDHEN, CDR2 SYDVKM. CDR3 DNA: TGTGCCAGCAGTTTATATGGGCGCCCCGGGGAGCTGTTTTTT. It codes for CASSLYGRPGELFF.

The chain links TRBV13 to TRBJ2-3; 11 bases line up with TRBD2. The CDR3 has 17 residues. Germline V lookup: CDR1 PRHDT, CDR2 FYEKMQ (reference sequence). V shed 3 bases, J shed 0 bases, and the junction held 5 bases outside the gene matches. In DNA form, the CDR3 reads TGTGCCAGCAGCTTCCTTAGCGGGGGGGTTAGCACAGATACGCAGTATTTT. This codes for CASSFLSGGVSTDTQYF.

The chain employs TRBV6-6 and TRBJ1-2; maybe TRBD1 (5 bases). V was pared by 6 bases and J by 0 bases, with 17 bases between. From germline, CDR1 is MNHNY and CDR2 SVGAGI (reference sequence). This CDR3 region has 16 residues. In DNA, the CDR3 is TGTGCCAGCAGAAGCGAGGCAGGGAACACTAACTATGGCTACACCTTC. Protein: CASRSEAGNTNYGYTF.

J is TRBJ1-2 and V is TRBV6-1; D possibly corresponds to TRBD1 (5 bases). Germline CDR1 reads MNHNS; CDR2 reads SASEGT. V was shortened by 2 bases and J by 4 bases, with 11 bases between the two germline ends. CDR3 size: 14 residues. The chain's CDR3 is CASSEQGFAYGYTF. The CDR3, as DNA: TGTGCCAGCAGTGAACAGGGTTTTGCCTATGGCTACACCTTC.

The V and J genes are TRBV7-6 and TRBJ2-1, with 9 bases matching TRBD1. Germline V CDR1 and CDR2: SGHVS, FNYEAQ. The V and J ends lost 3 bases and 5 bases, in that order; junction bases with no gene match: 5. CDR3 length equals 15 residues. The CDR3 loop is CASSFGQGPNNEQFF. The CDR3 nucleotides are TGTGCCAGCAGCTTCGGACAGGGGCCCAACAATGAGCAGTTCTTC. Drawing the rest from reference TRBV7-6 and TRBJ2-1, the complete variable domain is GAGVSQSPRYKVTKRGQDVALRCDPISGHVSLYWYRQALGQGPEFLTYFNYEAQQDKSGLPNDRFSAERPEGSISTLTIQRTEQRDSAMYRCASSFGQGPNNEQFFGPGTRLTVL.

A note on this clone: The sample contains more than one DNA sequence encoding this CDR3. The chain recombines TRBV5-4 with TRBJ2-3; 7 bases map to TRBD1. V lost 1 base to trimming and J lost 1 base; unmatched junction nucleotides: 3. The germline V gene encodes CDR1 SGHNT and CDR2 YYREEE (reference sequence). The CDR3 covers 15 residues. The DNA for the CDR3 is TGTGCCAGCAGCTTGAAGGGGGCTGGCACAGATACGCAGTATTTT. Translated: CASSLKGAGTDTQYF.

The chain has TRBV2 and TRBJ2-5; the D gene is possibly TRBD1 (5 bases). Germline loops: CDR1 SNHLY, CDR2 FYNNEI. V lost 5 bases and J 9 bases, leaving 16 bases between the germline ends. CDR3 length: 13 residues. This CDR3 reads CASSRQGSPPQYF. CDR3 DNA: TGTGCCAGCAGTCGGCAGGGTTCCCCCCCCCAGTACTTC.

The chain links TRBV27 to TRBJ1-2; weak D call: TRBD1 (6 bases). V was clipped by 5 bases and J by 6 bases, with 13 bases between them. This CDR3 is 13 amino acids long. Germline assignment: CDR1 MNHEY and CDR2 SMNVEV (reference sequence). CDR3 bases: TGTGCCAGCAGTCCGATGGGGGGGCATGGCTACACCTTC. Translation: CASSPMGGHGYTF.

The chain carries TRBV2 and TRBJ1-2; D gene uncertain. The V and J ends lost 5 bases and 2 bases respectively, with 15 bases between them. CDR1 is SNHLY and CDR2 is FYNNEI in the germline V gene. The CDR3 extends over 15 amino acids. The CDR3 DNA follows: TGTGCCAGCAGTTTGCCCCAACGGGAGAACTATGGCTACACCTTC. This codes for CASSLPQRENYGYTF.